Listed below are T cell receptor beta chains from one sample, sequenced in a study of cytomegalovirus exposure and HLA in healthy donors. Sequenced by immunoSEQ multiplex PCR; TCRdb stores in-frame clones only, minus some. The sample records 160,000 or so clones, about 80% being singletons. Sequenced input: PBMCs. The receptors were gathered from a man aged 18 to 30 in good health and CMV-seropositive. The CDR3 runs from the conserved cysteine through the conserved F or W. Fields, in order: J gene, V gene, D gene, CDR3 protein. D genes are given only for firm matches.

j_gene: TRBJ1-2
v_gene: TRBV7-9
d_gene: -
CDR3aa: CASSLEGDGYTF

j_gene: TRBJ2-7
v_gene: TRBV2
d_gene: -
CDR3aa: CASSINRSEQYF

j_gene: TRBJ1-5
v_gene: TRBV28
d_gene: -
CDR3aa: CASSLLVADQPQHF

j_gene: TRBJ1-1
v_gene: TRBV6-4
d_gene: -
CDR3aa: CASALAMNTEAFF

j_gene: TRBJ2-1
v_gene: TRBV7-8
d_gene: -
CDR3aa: CASSLVSNEQFF

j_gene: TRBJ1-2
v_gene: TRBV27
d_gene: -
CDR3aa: CASSLGGAGYGYTF

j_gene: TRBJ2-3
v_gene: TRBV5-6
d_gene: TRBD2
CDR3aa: CASSLGGSGRAVDTQYF

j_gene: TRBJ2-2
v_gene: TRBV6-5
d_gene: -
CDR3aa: CASSYEFSGELFF

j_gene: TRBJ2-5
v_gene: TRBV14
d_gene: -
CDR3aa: CASSQGARSETQYF

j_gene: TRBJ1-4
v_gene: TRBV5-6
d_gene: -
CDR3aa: CASSSIATNEKLFF

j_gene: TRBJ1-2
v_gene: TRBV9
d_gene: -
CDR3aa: CASSETGAFNYGYTF

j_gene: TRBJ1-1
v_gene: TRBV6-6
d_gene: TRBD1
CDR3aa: CASSYSTGQSNTEAFF

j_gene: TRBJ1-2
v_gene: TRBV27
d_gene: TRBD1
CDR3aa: CASSLQGEYGYTF

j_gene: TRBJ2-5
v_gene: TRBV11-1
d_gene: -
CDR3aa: CASSLFELGGETQYF

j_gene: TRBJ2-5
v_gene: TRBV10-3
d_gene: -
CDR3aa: CAISDGRSQGRETQYF

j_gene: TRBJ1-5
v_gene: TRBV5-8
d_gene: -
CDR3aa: CASSRGPQHF

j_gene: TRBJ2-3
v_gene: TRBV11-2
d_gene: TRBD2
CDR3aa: CASSLVLAGPDTQYF

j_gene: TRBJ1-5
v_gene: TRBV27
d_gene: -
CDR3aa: CASSWRADSNQPQHF

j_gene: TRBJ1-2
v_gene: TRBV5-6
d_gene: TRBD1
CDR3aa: CASSPLTGGLWYGYTF

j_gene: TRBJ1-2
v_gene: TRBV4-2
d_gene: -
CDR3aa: CASSRKGVGGYTF

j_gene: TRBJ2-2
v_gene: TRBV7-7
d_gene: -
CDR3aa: CASSLGEAVGELFF

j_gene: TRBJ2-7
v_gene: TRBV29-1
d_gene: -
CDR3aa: CSVEDLQGLNYEQYF

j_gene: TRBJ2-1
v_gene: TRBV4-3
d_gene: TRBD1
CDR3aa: CASSPRQGGQFF

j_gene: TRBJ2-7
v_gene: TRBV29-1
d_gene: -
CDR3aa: CSVEVAGYPSYEQYF

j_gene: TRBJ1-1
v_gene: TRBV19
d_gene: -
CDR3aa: CASSSGVSTEAFF

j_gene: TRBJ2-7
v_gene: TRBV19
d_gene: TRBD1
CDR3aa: CASSFAQGAFEEQYF

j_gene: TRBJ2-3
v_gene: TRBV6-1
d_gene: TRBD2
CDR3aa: CASLGLGTDTQYF

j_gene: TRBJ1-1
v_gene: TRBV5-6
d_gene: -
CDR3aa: CASSPGNTEAFF

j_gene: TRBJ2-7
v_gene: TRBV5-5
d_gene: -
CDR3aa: CASSRYGQMIGYF

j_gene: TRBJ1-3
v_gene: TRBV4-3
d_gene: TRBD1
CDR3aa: CASSQGQGWGNTIYF

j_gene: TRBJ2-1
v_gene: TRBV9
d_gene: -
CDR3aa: CASSVDGGHNEQFF

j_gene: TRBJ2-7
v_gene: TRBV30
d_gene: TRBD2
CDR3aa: CAWGYLPGLSYEQYF

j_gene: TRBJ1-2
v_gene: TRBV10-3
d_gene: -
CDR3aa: CAITGTIDYGYTF

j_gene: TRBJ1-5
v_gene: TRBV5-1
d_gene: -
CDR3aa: CASSLGQPNQPQHF

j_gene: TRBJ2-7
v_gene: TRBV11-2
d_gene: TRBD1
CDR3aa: CASSLGQGMDEQYF

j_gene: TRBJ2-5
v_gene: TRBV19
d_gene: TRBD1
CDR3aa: CASTGQTGETQYF